This T cell receptor (beta chain) was sequenced for a study of cytomegalovirus exposure and HLA in healthy donors. Findings and caveats of the study: Later on, analysis showed that most CMV-associated TCR beta chains appeared to be HLA-restricted. Later on, an analysis found that several of the most significant clusters appeared to be linked to common viral pathogens, which included parvovirus B19. Later analysis associated a missense DCLRE1C variant with TCR beta V- and J-gene trimming.

Concerning this clone itself: The antigen is undetermined.

Germline CDR1 is MNHEY and CDR2 is SMNVEV (reference sequence). The J segment lost 0 bases and the V segment lost 6 bases, leaving 5 bases of the junction unmatched. The CDR3 is 15 residues long. The primer mix had 60 Vbeta and 13 Jbeta primers. Here immunoSEQ multiplex PCR was the method, and the copy in TCRdb shows in-frame clones only, minus some. The data hold 200,000 or so clones, with 65% to 90% observed a single time. Those who donated were healthy bone marrow donors. The chain employs TRBV27 and TRBJ2-3; TRBD2 matches 8 bases. This sequence originates from a man aged 40-49 years in good health and CMV-seropositive. Material: PBMCs. The CDR3 bases are TGTGCCAGCAGCCTAGCGGGCCCTAGCACAGATACGCAGTATTTT. Translated: CASSLAGPSTDTQYF.